This T cell receptor beta chain was sequenced in a study of neurological immune-mediated disorders. Study-level findings and limits: HTLV-1-associated myelopathy ranked highest for TCR clonal expansion and multiple sclerosis lowest, beneath healthy controls. None of the features examined (clinical or MRI) was associated with the multiple sclerosis repertoire cluster.

This clonotype was detected many times. Antigen: not known. For the unsorted libraries, 2 million PBMCs stored at -80 C served as input. The cDNA was synthesized by means of template-switch 5'RACE, which was carried out with 10-nucleotide random UMIs. TCRdb fed the 5' RACE reads into MiXCR, producing one record per CDR3 protein. Seen here are about 25,000 distinct CDR3 sequences, 3.3% observed once, and the top ten hold 6% to 8%. The CDR3 contains 17 residues. The V gene end was trimmed by 5 bases and the J gene end by 7 bases; junction bases not matched to a gene: 10. CDR1 and CDR2 (germline): SGHTA, FQGNSA.

The sequence came from a woman aged 25 to 45 with multiple sclerosis. V gene TRBV7-2 combines with J gene TRBJ2-1; 14 nucleotides align to TRBD2. Sequencing was performed on PBMCs. The CDR3 loop reads CASSPTGTSGRRNEQFF. The DNA for the CDR3 is TGTGCCAGCAGCCCGACCGGGACTAGCGGGAGACGGAATGAGCAGTTCTTC.